This entry lists 26 T cell receptor beta chains sequenced from one sample in a study of T-cell reconstitution after alpha-beta-depleted transplantation in children (dated by TCRdb to 2016 to 2017). The method behind the library was PCR. The sample was run on an Illumina HiSeq 2500. TCR library preparation used molecular barcoding, with unique molecular identifiers applied to normalize quantification of the TCRbeta repertoire. TCRdb applied fastp at Q25 and MiXCR to the public reads, then kept only in-frame beta chains. Records with the same CDR3 protein are collapsed into one entry carrying the most frequent genes and DNA. The sample records 70,000 to 95,000 distinct CDR3 sequences, 9% to 15% of which are singletons. The ten top clones hold around 14% of the sample. The sequences come from PBMCs from the stem cell graft donor, collected from the stem cell graft. Source of these receptors: a human donor who donated a stem cell graft to a child with inherited bone marrow failure.

V gene TRBV28 combines with J gene TRBJ2-1, with D possibly matching TRBD1 (6 bases). Trimming removed 3 bases from V and 7 bases from J, with 10 bases in between. This CDR3 has 13 amino acids. The germline V gene has CDR1 MDHEN and CDR2 SYDVKM. DNA of the CDR3: TGTGCCAGCAGTTTGCCTGGACAGAATGAGCAGTTCTTC. Its translation is CASSLPGQNEQFF.

This clonotype was counted between two and nine times. The genes are TRBV2 and TRBJ2-5, with D maybe TRBD1 (5 bases). CDR1 is SNHLY and CDR2 is FYNNEI in the germline V gene. The CDR3 totals 15 residues. V dropped 3 bases and J dropped 5 bases, with 16 bases sitting between them. This chain's CDR3 is CASSDPTGSGETQYF. CDR3 sequence (DNA): TGTGCCAGCAGTGACCCAACAGGATCAGGGGAGACCCAGTACTTC.

This clonotype showed up many times. J is TRBJ1-2 and V is TRBV4-3; D is uncertain. Germline CDR1 is LGHNA and CDR2 is YSLEER. V lost 1 base, J lost 3 bases, and 9 bases lay in between. This CDR3 has 14 residues. The CDR3 region has the DNA TGCGCCAGCAGCCAAGTGGGTTGGGACTATGGCTACACCTTC. It translates to CASSQVGWDYGYTF.

This clonotype was counted a few times. The J gene is TRBJ2-1, the V gene TRBV7-3; D is possibly TRBD2 (6 bases). The CDR3 extends over 15 amino acids. V shed 7 bases and J shed 0 bases, with 13 bases lying between them. Germline CDR1 is SGHTA and CDR2 is FQGTGA. CDR3 loop: CASKPGGDSYNEQFF. The DNA for the CDR3 is TGTGCCAGCAAACCCGGCGGGGACTCCTACAATGAGCAGTTCTTC.

This clonotype appeared many times. The gene calls are TRBV9 and TRBJ2-2; perhaps TRBD1 as D (6 bases). V was cut by 2 bases and J by 10 bases, with 18 bases left in between. The CDR3 is 15 amino acids. The germline CDR1 and CDR2 sequences are SGDLS and YYNGEE. The CDR3: CASSVFGQTSSELFF. The DNA of the CDR3 is TGTGCCAGCAGCGTTTTTGGACAGACCTCGTCGGAGCTGTTTTTT.

This clonotype was observed at least ten times. This chain joins TRBV3-1 and TRBJ1-5; TRBD1 aligns across 10 bases. CDR1 is LGHDT and CDR2 is YNNKEL in the germline V gene (reference sequence). The CDR3 covers 16 residues. J was trimmed by 10 bases and V by 4 bases; bases with no gene match: 13. CDR3 sequence: CASSLRGTGVPHPQHF. CDR3 coding DNA: TGTGCCAGCAGCCTGCGAGGGACAGGGGTTCCACACCCCCAGCATTTT.

At least ten counts were recorded for this clonotype. The chain uses TRBV5-1 and TRBJ2-1; TRBD1 might be the D (6 bases). V dropped 4 bases and J dropped 5 bases, with 16 bases sitting between them. Per germline, CDR1 SGHRS and CDR2 YFSETQ. This CDR3 is built from 15 residues. CDR3 coding DNA: TGCGCCAGCAGCCTGGGACACGAACTGAACAATGAGCAGTTCTTC. This sequence encodes CASSLGHELNNEQFF.

The CDR3 nucleotides read TGTGCCAGCAGACTCGCAGGGAACACTGAAGCTTTCTTT. Its protein is CASRLAGNTEAFF. V is TRBV7-3 and J is TRBJ1-1; unclear D gene. The germline CDR1 and CDR2 sequences are SGHTA and FQGTGA. Between the trimmed V and J ends, which lost 6 bases and 1 base, there was a span of 9 bases. The CDR3 is 13 amino acids. Complete variable domain (other parts from reference TRBV7-3 and TRBJ1-1): GAGVSQTPSNKVTEKGKYVELRCDPISGHTALYWYRQSLGQGPEFLIYFQGTGAADDSGLPNDRFFAVRPEGSVSTLKIQRTERGDSAVYLCASRLAGNTEAFFGQGTRLTVV.

There are many counts of this clonotype. The rearrangement uses TRBV5-1 and TRBJ2-7; 10 positions agree with TRBD2. The CDR3 loop spans 18 amino acids. Germline V gene sequence: CDR1 SGHRS, CDR2 YFSETQ. Trimming at V came to 4 bases and at J to 0 bases, leaving 13 bases not matched to a gene. CDR3 in amino acids: CASSRSGASGGDSYEQYF. The CDR3 DNA is TGCGCCAGCAGCCGGTCTGGAGCCAGCGGGGGGGACTCCTACGAGCAGTACTTC.

This clonotype was counted many times. This chain uses TRBV9 with TRBJ2-6, with D possibly being TRBD1 (5 bases). The CDR3 is 16 residues long. Germline CDR1 reads SGDLS; CDR2 reads YYNGEE. Trimming stripped 0 bases from V and 0 bases from J, with 7 bases between. The CDR3 region is CASSVAGYSGANVLTF. The DNA of the CDR3 is TGTGCCAGCAGCGTAGCAGGGTACTCTGGGGCCAACGTCCTGACTTTC.

The genes are TRBV18 and TRBJ2-7; TRBD1 aligns across 7 bases. Germline V gene data show CDR1 as KGHSH and CDR2 as LQKENI. This CDR3 spans 13 amino acids. V lost 6 bases to trimming and J lost 6 bases; unmatched junction nucleotides: 8. CDR3 amino acids: CASSYGQEGEQYF. The CDR3 bases are TGTGCCAGCTCTTACGGACAGGAAGGCGAGCAGTACTTC.

This clonotype was observed at least ten times. The chain combines TRBV7-3 with TRBJ2-3, with TRBD2 matching 7 bases. The CDR3 covers 13 residues. Per the germline V gene, CDR1 is SGHTA and CDR2 is FQGTGA. V shed 8 bases, J shed 5 bases, and the junction held 7 bases outside the gene matches. In nucleotides, the CDR3 is TGTGCCAGCCGGGAGGCCGGGAAAGATACGCAGTATTTT. It yields the protein CASREAGKDTQYF.

The V call is TRBV20-1, the J call TRBJ2-7; 8 bases line up with TRBD1. CDR1 is DFQATT, CDR2 SNEGSKA, per germline (reference sequence). Losses at the gene ends were 6 bases for V and 3 bases for J; bases not matched to a gene: 4. This CDR3 spans 12 amino acids. The CDR3 DNA is TGCAGTGCACCAGGACAGGGCTACGAGCAGTACTTC. As protein: CSAPGQGYEQYF.

This clonotype has ten or more counts. The chain links TRBV3-1 to TRBJ1-1; the D gene is possibly TRBD1 (5 bases). Trimming stripped 0 bases from V and 4 bases from J, with 12 bases between. Germline V lookup: CDR1 LGHDT, CDR2 YNNKEL (reference sequence). The CDR3 runs 15 residues. This CDR3 reads CASSQESPGGTEAFF. CDR3 DNA sequence: TGTGCCAGCAGCCAAGAGTCGCCCGGGGGCACTGAAGCTTTCTTT.

This clonotype has at least ten counts. This sequence joins TRBV18 and TRBJ2-5; D not certain. This CDR3 has 13 amino acids. Germline lookup yields CDR1 KGHSH and CDR2 LQKENI. V was clipped by 0 bases and J by 5 bases, with 7 bases between them. CDR3: CASSPPAVETQYF. The CDR3, as DNA: TGTGCCAGCTCACCACCCGCAGTCGAGACCCAGTACTTC.

This chain uses TRBV15 with TRBJ2-7, with D tentatively TRBD1 (5 bases). Trimming cost V 0 bases and J 0 bases, with 6 bases left between them. Per the germline V gene, CDR1 is LNHNV and CDR2 is YYDKDF (reference sequence). The CDR3 covers 14 residues. This CDR3 reads CATSRDTGSYEQYF. CDR3 nucleotide sequence: TGTGCCACCAGCAGAGATACAGGCTCCTACGAGCAGTACTTC.

With respect to this clonotype: This may come from a read error, since a much larger clone is one base off. This sequence joins TRBV7-2 and TRBJ2-3; no clear D. Trimming cost V 7 bases and J 2 bases, with 4 bases left between them. The CDR3 spans 11 residues. Germline V gene lookup returns CDR1 SGHTA and CDR2 FQGNSA. As DNA, the CDR3 is TGTGCCAGCACCCTCACAGATACGCAGTATTTT. Its translation is CASTLTDTQYF.

This clonotype occurred many times. The genes are TRBV7-2 and TRBJ1-1; D is unresolved. V lost 5 bases to trimming and J lost 0 bases, with 7 bases between them. This CDR3 contains 13 residues. CDR1 and CDR2 (germline): SGHTA, FQGNSA. Written as DNA, the CDR3 is TGTGCCAGCAGCGCTACCATGAACACTGAAGCTTTCTTT. This translates into CASSATMNTEAFF. The variable domain in full, completed from reference TRBV7-2 and TRBJ1-1, reads GAGVSQSPSNKVTEKGKDVELRCDPISGHTALYWYRQSLGQGLEFLIYFQGNSAPDKSGLPSDRFSAERTGGSVSTLTIQRTQQEDSAVYLCASSATMNTEAFFGQGTRLTVV.

The chain has TRBV18 and TRBJ2-2, with 7 bases fitting TRBD1. The CDR3 has 15 amino acids. V lost 3 bases and J lost 0; bases outside the gene matches: 1. Germline CDR1 is KGHSH and CDR2 is LQKENI. The CDR3 nucleotides read TGTGCCAGCTCACCCGGGACAGCGAACACCGGGGAGCTGTTTTTT. This sequence encodes CASSPGTANTGELFF.

This clonotype was recorded many times. This chain joins TRBV10-3 and TRBJ2-5; 7 bases line up with TRBD1. The germline V gene encodes CDR1 ENHRY and CDR2 SYGVKD. V shed 6 bases, J shed 2 bases, and the junction held 3 bases outside the gene matches. This CDR3 spans 13 amino acids. CDR3 DNA: TGTGCCATCAGCCGACAGGGACAAGAGACCCAGTACTTC. Residues: CAISRQGQETQYF.

This clonotype has at least ten counts. The chain couples TRBV12-3 or TRBV12-4 to TRBJ2-2, with no clear D. V lost 6 bases to trimming and J lost 0 bases, with 8 bases between them. The CDR3 totals 14 residues. Written as DNA, the CDR3 is TGTGCCAGCAGCCCCGGGTCGAACACCGGGGAGCTGTTTTTT. Amino acids: CASSPGSNTGELFF.

This clonotype was counted many times. The chain uses TRBV7-2 and TRBJ1-5; D gene unclear. Trimming cost V 5 bases and J 5 bases, with 22 bases left between them. The CDR3 totals 17 residues. Per germline, CDR1 SGHTA and CDR2 FQGNSA. In nucleotides, the CDR3 is TGTGCCAGCAGCCCCTCTTGGGCGGTTTTGGGTGATCAGCCCCAGCATTTT. Its protein product is CASSPSWAVLGDQPQHF.

This clonotype was seen at least ten times. The gene calls are TRBV5-1 and TRBJ2-7, with 11 positions matching TRBD1. CDR3 size: 14 residues. V lost 4 bases, J lost 5 bases, and 5 bases stayed unmatched. CDR1 is SGHRS and CDR2 is YFSETQ in the germline V gene. The CDR3 is CASSRTGGRDEQYF. The CDR3 DNA sequence: TGCGCCAGCAGCCGGACAGGGGGCAGGGACGAGCAGTACTTC.

The V and J genes are TRBV4-3 and TRBJ2-7; 12 nucleotides agree with TRBD2. Looked up from germline, CDR1 is LGHNA and CDR2 is YSLEER. With V trimmed by 3 bases and J by 2 bases, 17 bases remained unmatched. This CDR3 comprises 20 residues. The CDR3 reads CASSQKPGQPSGRDAYEQYF. The CDR3, as DNA: TGCGCCAGCAGCCAGAAGCCCGGACAGCCTAGCGGGAGGGACGCCTACGAGCAGTACTTC.

This chain connects TRBV7-9 to TRBJ2-4; 13 bases are a match to TRBD2. The V gene end was trimmed by 5 bases and the J gene end by 0 bases; junction bases not matched to a gene: 10. In germline, CDR1 is SEHNR, CDR2 FQNEAQ (reference sequence). This CDR3 spans 19 amino acids. CDR3: CASSPLLAGGPIAKNIQYF. CDR3 DNA sequence: TGTGCCAGCAGCCCCCTACTAGCGGGGGGGCCTATAGCCAAAAACATTCAGTACTTC.

The J gene is TRBJ1-5, the V gene TRBV10-1, with TRBD1 identical over 8 bases. J gave up 5 bases and V 9 bases, and 6 bases lay outside the gene matches. The CDR3 runs 13 residues. Germline CDR1 WNHNN, CDR2 SYGVQD (reference sequence). CDR3: CARKTGAYQPQHF. In nucleotides, the CDR3 is TGCGCCAGGAAGACAGGGGCCTATCAGCCCCAGCATTTT.